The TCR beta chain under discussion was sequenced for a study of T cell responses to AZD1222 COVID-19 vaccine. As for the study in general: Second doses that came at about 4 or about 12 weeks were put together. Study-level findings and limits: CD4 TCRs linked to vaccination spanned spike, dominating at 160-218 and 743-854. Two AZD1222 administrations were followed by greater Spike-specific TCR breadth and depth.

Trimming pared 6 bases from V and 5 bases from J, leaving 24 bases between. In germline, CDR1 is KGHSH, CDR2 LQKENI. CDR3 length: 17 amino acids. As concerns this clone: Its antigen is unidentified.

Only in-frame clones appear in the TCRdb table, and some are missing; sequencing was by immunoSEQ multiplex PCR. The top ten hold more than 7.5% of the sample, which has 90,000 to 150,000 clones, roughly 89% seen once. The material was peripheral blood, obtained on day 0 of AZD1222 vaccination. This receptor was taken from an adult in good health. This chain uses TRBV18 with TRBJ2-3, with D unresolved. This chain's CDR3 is CASSEPVSAYGVDTQYF. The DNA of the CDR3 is TGTGCCAGCTCCGAACCAGTGTCAGCGTATGGGGTAGATACGCAGTATTTT.